This T cell receptor (beta chain) was found in a study of cytomegalovirus exposure and HLA in healthy donors. To note about this clone: The antigen is not known.

Study outcomes and limitations: DRB1 had the most TCR associations and HLA-C the fewest, a later analysis found, with rates varying by HLA locus.

The PCR contained 60 Vbeta and 13 Jbeta primers. Sequencing used immunoSEQ multiplex PCR; TCRdb keeps in-frame clones, though not all of them. The profile shows about 150,000 clones, approximately 74% of them singletons. Trimming left V 11 bases short and J 7 bases short, with 17 bases between. The CDR3 has 12 amino acids. CDR1 MNHEY and CDR2 SMNVEV come from the germline V gene (reference sequence). Sequenced material: PBMCs. The TCR was taken from a man younger than 35 in good health and CMV-seronegative. This chain connects TRBV27 to TRBJ2-5; perhaps TRBD1 as D (7 bases). The CDR3 sequence is CASSAGGWTQYF. The DNA for the CDR3 is TGTGCCTCTTCCGCAGGGGGGTGGACCCAGTACTTC.